These 30 T cell receptor beta chains share one sample of origin, sequenced in a study of blood T cells in healthy people across ages. The second PCR ran roughly 6 to 11 cycles with a sample-barcoded 5' primer and J-beta primers. TCRdb itself ran the 5' RACE reads through MiXCR, one entry per CDR3 protein. The repertoire consists of some 900,000 distinct CDR3 sequences, with about 44% occurring once and the leading ten covering around an eighth. The sequenced sample consisted of blood. These receptors all stem from a man aged 25 to 40 in good health.

V gene TRBV7-9 combines with J gene TRBJ1-4; D not certain. Trimming pared 5 bases from V and 3 bases from J, leaving 13 bases between. This CDR3 is built from 15 residues. In germline, CDR1 is SEHNR, CDR2 FQNEAQ (reference sequence). The CDR3 sequence is CASSLDPAANEKLFF. In nucleotides, the CDR3 is TGTGCCAGCAGCCTGGACCCTGCGGCTAATGAAAAACTGTTTTTT.

This clonotype was seen a few times. V gene TRBV28 combines with J gene TRBJ1-2; 7 positions match TRBD1. V shed 3 bases, J shed 8 bases, and the junction held 12 bases outside the gene matches. Germline V gene data show CDR1 as MDHEN and CDR2 as SYDVKM. The CDR3 is 15 amino acids. DNA of the CDR3: TGTGCCAGCAGTTTCCCTCAGACAGGGCCTCGGGGCTACACCTTC. This encodes CASSFPQTGPRGYTF.

The chain is built from TRBV30 and TRBJ1-1; D unresolved. Germline V CDR1 and CDR2: GTSNPN, SVGIG (reference sequence). The V gene lost 2 bases and the J gene lost 8 bases, with 12 bases spanning the gap. This CDR3 is built from 12 residues. CDR3 DNA: TGTGCCTGGAGTCCTTGGGAACCCGAAGCTTTCTTT. Translation: CAWSPWEPEAFF.

The chain links TRBV12-3 or TRBV12-4 to TRBJ2-3; TRBD1 matches at 8 bases. This CDR3 comprises 15 residues. J was trimmed by 5 bases and V by 6 bases; bases with no gene match: 10. CDR3 region: CASRGTGFWGDTQYF. The DNA for the CDR3 is TGTGCCAGCAGAGGGACAGGATTCTGGGGAGATACGCAGTATTTT.

V usage is TRBV6-5 and J usage is TRBJ2-7; D might be TRBD1 or TRBD2, each matching 5 bases. Germline CDR1 MNHEY, CDR2 SVGAGI. The CDR3 sequence is 13 residues long. Trimming pared 7 bases from V and 1 base from J, leaving 11 bases between. The CDR3 is CASMTRESYEQYF. CDR3 sequence (DNA): TGTGCCAGCATGACCAGGGAGTCCTACGAGCAGTACTTC.

In nucleotides, the CDR3 is TGCAGTGCCCAACCCGTAGCGGGGGGTTACTACGAGCAGTACTTC. Translation: CSAQPVAGGYYEQYF. The rearrangement joins TRBV20-1 to TRBJ2-7; 10 bases fit TRBD2. The J segment lost 3 bases and the V segment lost 6 bases, leaving 11 bases of the junction unmatched. The CDR3 has 15 amino acids. Germline CDR1 reads DFQATT; CDR2 reads SNEGSKA (reference sequence).

This clonotype has a handful of counts. The V call is TRBV28, the J call TRBJ2-7; D is uncertain. CDR3 length: 16 residues. Germline CDR1 is MDHEN and CDR2 is SYDVKM. V shed 6 bases and J shed 6 bases, with 24 bases lying between them. This chain's CDR3 is CASSPTRTVTPSEQYF. In DNA form, the CDR3 reads TGTGCCAGCAGCCCGACCCGAACAGTAACCCCTTCCGAGCAGTACTTC.

This clonotype came up a few times. An end of the junction differs from the germline gene, which may be a read error. The chain carries TRBV7-7 and TRBJ2-3, with TRBD2 identical over 8 bases. Germline V gene lookup returns CDR1 SSHAT and CDR2 FNYEAQ (reference sequence). This CDR3 is 15 amino acids long. In DNA, the CDR3 is TGTGCTAGCAGCGCCACGGGGGGGCCTGCAGATACGCAGTATTTT. It codes for CASSATGGPADTQYF.

The chain has TRBV24-1 and TRBJ2-5; a possible D gene is TRBD1 (5 bases). Trimming removed 4 bases from V and 7 bases from J, with 9 bases in between. Germline V gene data show CDR1 as KGHDR and CDR2 as SFDVKD. CDR3 length equals 12 residues. This CDR3 is CATSERQGTQYF. CDR3 nucleotides: TGTGCCACCAGTGAAAGGCAGGGGACCCAGTACTTC.

This clonotype was counted between two and nine times. The chain uses TRBV11-2 and TRBJ2-7; no clear D gene. The CDR3 runs 14 residues. Germline-derived CDR1 and CDR2 are SGHAT and FQNNGV. Trimming pared 2 bases from V and 0 bases from J, leaving 8 bases between. In DNA form, the CDR3 reads TGTGCCAGCAGCTTAACCTGGGACTCCTACGAGCAGTACTTC. It yields the protein CASSLTWDSYEQYF.

There are a few counts of this clonotype. V usage is TRBV20-1 and J usage is TRBJ1-2, with a weak D call TRBD1 (6 bases). CDR3 length: 13 amino acids. V was cut by 6 bases and J by 4 bases, with 15 bases left in between. Germline V lookup: CDR1 DFQATT, CDR2 SNEGSKA (reference sequence). In DNA, the CDR3 is TGCAGTGCCACCGACAGGACTTCCTATGGCTACACCTTC. This sequence encodes CSATDRTSYGYTF.

This sequence joins TRBV7-2 and TRBJ1-2, with D maybe TRBD1 (6 bases). The V end lost 1 base, the J end lost 1 base, and 10 bases lay between the germline ends. Germline assignment: CDR1 SGHTA and CDR2 FQGNSA. The CDR3 is 15 residues long. The CDR3 sequence: CASSLVNRVNYGYTF. CDR3 coding DNA: TGTGCCAGCAGCTTAGTTAACAGGGTTAACTATGGCTACACCTTC.

This chain connects TRBV11-1 to TRBJ1-1; the match to TRBD1 covers 7 bases. Germline CDR1 reads SGHAT; CDR2 reads FQDESV (reference sequence). This CDR3 contains 14 residues. V was clipped by 5 bases and J by 5 bases; unmatched bases: 8. This chain's CDR3 is CASSQSGGRTEAFF. In DNA form, the CDR3 reads TGTGCCAGCAGCCAATCAGGGGGGAGAACTGAAGCTTTCTTT.

This clonotype was observed a few times. The chain recombines TRBV12-5 with TRBJ2-5; D is unresolved. The J call is uncertain, as TRBJ2-7 better fits the DNA end. The CDR3 extends over 12 amino acids. Germline CDR1 LGHNT, CDR2 FRNRAP. The CDR3 DNA reads as TGTGCTAGTGGTTTGGAGTGGGGCGAGCAGTACTTC. It yields the protein CASGLEWGEQYF.

The chain combines TRBV5-1 with TRBJ2-7; no definite D call. This CDR3 is built from 15 residues. V shed 7 bases and J shed 0 bases, with 17 bases lying between them. Germline assignment: CDR1 SGHRS and CDR2 YFSETQ. This CDR3 is CASAPTRADSYEQYF. The CDR3 region has the DNA TGCGCCAGCGCACCCACTCGGGCAGACTCCTACGAGCAGTACTTC.

The chain links TRBV20-1 to TRBJ1-1; 8 bases fit TRBD1. This CDR3 is 12 amino acids long. J was trimmed by 11 bases and V by 0 bases; bases with no gene match: 5. Germline V CDR1 and CDR2: DFQATT, SNEGSKA (reference sequence). CDR3 sequence (DNA): TGCAGTGCTAGAGACATACAGGGGGAGGCTTTCTTT. Residues: CSARDIQGEAFF.

This clonotype has only a few counts. J is TRBJ2-3 and V is TRBV10-2, with D possibly matching TRBD1 (5 bases). The V end was cut by 4 bases, the J end by 0 bases, with 11 bases between. The germline CDR1 and CDR2 sequences are WSHSY and SAAADI. This CDR3 has 15 amino acids. CDR3 in amino acids: CASSGGSTSTDTQYF. In DNA, the CDR3 is TGCGCCAGCAGTGGGGGCAGTACTAGCACAGATACGCAGTATTTT.

There are a few counts of this clonotype. This chain links TRBV20-1 with TRBJ2-3; TRBD2 agrees at 9 bases. Germline assignment: CDR1 DFQATT and CDR2 SNEGSKA (reference sequence). This CDR3 comprises 16 residues. The V segment lost 3 bases and the J segment 2 bases; nucleotides outside the gene matches: 9. The CDR3 region has the DNA TGCAGTGCTAGTCATCGACTAGCGGATGCCACAGATACGCAGTATTTT. It yields the protein CSASHRLADATDTQYF.

The chain uses TRBV7-2 and TRBJ1-6, with unresolved D. In germline, CDR1 is SGHTA, CDR2 FQGNSA. This CDR3 spans 13 amino acids. V lost 3 bases and J lost 14, with 14 bases in between. CDR3 amino acids: CASSLSKGKALHF. The CDR3 DNA reads as TGTGCCAGCAGCTTGTCCAAGGGAAAGGCCCTCCACTTT.

This clonotype was picked up one time. The chain combines TRBV29-1 with TRBJ2-3; D remains ambiguous. The CDR3 runs 13 residues. CDR1 SQVTM and CDR2 ANQGSEA come from the germline V gene. V lost 7 bases to trimming and J lost 0 bases, with 11 bases between them. The CDR3, as DNA: TGCAGCGCGCACACGGCTAGCACAGATACGCAGTATTTT. This codes for CSAHTASTDTQYF.

V and J are TRBV21-1 and TRBJ2-1; no DNA check was done on the table's D call, TRBD2. TRBV21-1 is recorded as a pseudogene. The CDR3 extends over 18 amino acids. For the CDR3, the DNA is TGTGCCAGCAGCAAGAGTCTAGCGGGGGGCCCCGCCTACAATGAGCAGTTCTTC. Translation: CASSKSLAGGPAYNEQFF.

Points on this clonotype: One junction end does not reproduce the germline sequence, and a read error may be involved. The chain has TRBV7-9 and TRBJ2-1; D is ambiguous. The CDR3 length is 15 residues. CDR1 is SEHNR, CDR2 FQNEAQ, per germline (reference sequence). The CDR3 nucleotides read TGTGCCGGCAGCCCTAGGGCGTTTAACCACAATAAGCAGTTCTTC. Translating gives CAGSPRAFNHNKQFF.

V usage is TRBV5-5 and J usage is TRBJ2-7; 7 bases are shared with TRBD1. This CDR3 has 15 residues. The J segment lost 0 bases and the V segment lost 4 bases, leaving 7 bases of the junction unmatched. CDR1 SGHKS and CDR2 YYEKEE come from the germline V gene (reference sequence). CDR3 nucleotide sequence: TGTGCCAGCAGCCAGGGGGTTACAGGCTCCTACGAGCAGTACTTC. Protein: CASSQGVTGSYEQYF.

The rearrangement links TRBV20-1 to TRBJ2-1, with 8 nucleotides matching TRBD2. The V and J ends lost 4 bases and 4 bases, in that order; junction bases with no gene match: 6. This CDR3 comprises 14 residues. Looked up from germline, CDR1 is DFQATT and CDR2 is SNEGSKA (reference sequence). CDR3 residues: CSAIERGLYNEQFF. In nucleotides, the CDR3 is TGCAGTGCTATCGAGCGGGGGCTATACAATGAGCAGTTCTTC.

The rearrangement links TRBV6-2 or TRBV6-3 to TRBJ2-7, with TRBD2 identical over 11 bases. J was trimmed by 4 bases and V by 3 bases; bases with no gene match: 8. Germline values: CDR1 MNHEY, CDR2 SVGEGT. CDR3 length equals 16 residues. The CDR3 loop is CASSYGATSGKYEQYF. DNA of the CDR3: TGTGCCAGCAGTTATGGGGCGACTAGCGGGAAATACGAGCAGTACTTC.

The V gene is TRBV9, the J gene TRBJ2-1; TRBD1 might be the D (6 bases). The CDR3 spans 16 residues. CDR1 and CDR2 from the germline V gene are SGDLS and YYNGEE. Trimming left V 4 bases short and J 0 bases short, with 14 bases between. The CDR3 loop is CASSSRQESSYNEQFF. The CDR3 DNA follows: TGTGCCAGCAGCTCCCGACAGGAAAGCTCCTACAATGAGCAGTTCTTC. Supplemented by reference TRBV9 and TRBJ2-1, the full variable domain reads DSGVTQTPKHLITATGQRVTLRCSPRSGDLSVYWYQQSLDQGLQFLIQYYNGEERAKGNILERFSAQQFPDLHSELNLSSLELGDSALYFCASSSRQESSYNEQFFGPGTRLTVL.

The sample holds a few counts of this clonotype. The genes are TRBV4-3 and TRBJ1-4; perhaps TRBD1 as D (5 bases). V lost 3 bases and J 0 bases, leaving 14 bases between the germline ends. Germline CDR1 LGHNA, CDR2 YSLEER. The length of the CDR3 is 17 residues. CDR3 DNA sequence: TGCGCCAGCAGCCAGGGGACCAACATTGCAACTAATGAAAAACTGTTTTTT. It codes for CASSQGTNIATNEKLFF.

Points on this clonotype: A much larger clonotype is one base distant, so this may be a read error. The rearrangement uses TRBV18 and TRBJ2-4, with no clear D. The J call is uncertain, as TRBJ2-5 better fits the DNA end. CDR3 length: 12 residues. CDR1 and CDR2 (germline): KGHSH, LQKENI. CDR3 sequence reads: CASPPDRETQYF. DNA for the CDR3: TGTGCCAGCCCACCGGATCGAGAGACCCAGTACTTC.

Points on this clonotype: Sequence at one end of the junction differs from germline and may be a read error. The J gene is TRBJ2-5, the V gene TRBV4-1, with D uncertain. TRBJ2-7 explains the end of the DNA better; the J call may be wrong. The CDR3 spans 11 residues. In germline, CDR1 is MGHRA, CDR2 YSYEKL. CDR3 region: CASSQSSEQYF. The CDR3 nucleotides read TGCGCCAGCAGCCAATCCTCCGAGCAGTACTTC.

The chain is built from TRBV5-1 and TRBJ2-6; D is possibly TRBD1 (6 bases). From germline, CDR1 is SGHRS and CDR2 YFSETQ. CDR3 length: 15 amino acids. V lost 3 bases and J lost 4, with 11 bases in between. The CDR3 nucleotides read TGCGCCAGCAGCTGGGAGACAGGCGGGGCCAACGTCCTGACTTTC. The encoded protein is CASSWETGGANVLTF.